One and the same sample provided the 23 T cell receptor beta chains below, sequenced in a study of molecular identifiers for immune sequencing clone quantification. TCRdb re-analysed the PCR reads in MiXCR, keeping a single row per CDR3 protein. This table has approximately 670,000 distinct CDR3 sequences, 20% appearing once. Material for sequencing was naive CD8+ T cells from blood, with Jurkat cell RNA spiked in. Subset specified: FACS-sorted CD8+CD4-CCR7+CD45RA+ naive T cells. The receptors here all came from a human donor in good health. Some libraries in this study had Jurkat cell RNA spiked in.

This clonotype was observed many times. For the CDR3, the DNA is TGTGCCAGCAGCTTCCCCAGCACTGAAGCTTTCTTT. The encoded protein is CASSFPSTEAFF. The rearrangement uses TRBV7-9 and TRBJ1-1, with D hard to call. Per germline, CDR1 SEHNR and CDR2 FQNEAQ (reference sequence). Trimming pared 3 bases from V and 4 bases from J, leaving 6 bases between. This CDR3 contains 12 residues.

The sample holds many counts of this clonotype. V and J are TRBV5-4 and TRBJ1-2, with unresolved D. The CDR3 spans 15 residues. The germline CDR1 and CDR2 sequences are SGHNT and YYREEE (reference sequence). V gave up 5 bases and J gave up 1 base, with 15 bases separating them. CDR3 protein: CASSRTTTLNYGYTF. The CDR3 DNA is TGTGCCAGCAGTCGGACGACTACTCTTAACTATGGCTACACCTTC.

This clonotype has a handful of counts. This chain joins TRBV5-1 and TRBJ2-7, with 9 nucleotides matching TRBD1. Trimming cost V 4 bases and J 5 bases; bases outside gene matches: 10. CDR1 and CDR2 from the germline V gene are SGHRS and YFSETQ. This CDR3 has 15 residues. The DNA of the CDR3 is TGCGCCAGCAGCACGGGACAGGGAGTAATCGACGAGCAGTACTTC. Translated, it gives CASSTGQGVIDEQYF.

This clonotype showed up many times. The chain uses TRBV28 and TRBJ1-1; D remains ambiguous. The CDR3 runs 15 residues. CDR1 and CDR2 (germline): MDHEN, SYDVKM. V was shortened by 2 bases and J by 0 bases, with 10 bases between the two germline ends. The CDR3 reads CASSLSEGMNTEAFF. CDR3 DNA sequence: TGTGCCAGCAGTTTAAGTGAGGGAATGAACACTGAAGCTTTCTTT. Variable domain in full (rest from reference TRBV28 and TRBJ1-1): DVKVTQSSRYLVKRTGEKVFLECVQDMDHENMFWYRQDPGLGLRLIYFSYDVKMKEKGDIPEGYSVSREKKERFSLILESASTNQTSMYLCASSLSEGMNTEAFFGQGTRLTVV.

This clonotype was found once. The chain couples TRBV23-1 to TRBJ2-2; tentatively, D is TRBD2 (7 bases). TRBV23-1 is treated as an ORF (open reading frame) with a function not yet certain. The CDR3 totals 16 residues. V shed 7 bases and J shed 6 bases, with 21 bases lying between them. Here the CDR3 reads CASTPRGGGFAGELFF. The CDR3 DNA follows: TGCGCCAGCACCCCTCGGGGAGGGGGATTCGCCGGGGAGCTGTTTTTT.

CDR3 sequence (DNA): TGTGCCAGCAGCCCGACCGGGACCGTCCCCGGGGAGCTGTTTTTT. Translating gives CASSPTGTVPGELFF. The chain carries TRBV12-3 or TRBV12-4 and TRBJ2-2, with D tentatively TRBD1 or TRBD2 (5 bases each). V lost 6 bases and J 6 bases, leaving 17 bases between the germline ends. This CDR3 region has 15 residues.

This clonotype was detected many times. This sequence joins TRBV29-1 and TRBJ2-3, with 10 bases fitting TRBD1. CDR3 length: 14 residues. CDR1 and CDR2 (germline): SQVTM, ANQGSEA. Losses at the gene ends were 1 base for V and 3 bases for J; bases not matched to a gene: 1. CDR3 residues: CSVEGTGGTDTQYF. The CDR3 nucleotides read TGCAGCGTTGAAGGGACAGGGGGTACAGATACGCAGTATTTT.

In its sample, this clonotype was seen many times. This rearrangement joins TRBV4-3 to TRBJ2-7; a possible D gene is TRBD1 (6 bases). This CDR3 spans 13 amino acids. Trimming cost V 4 bases and J 2 bases, with 9 bases left between them. The germline gives CDR1 LGHNA, CDR2 YSLEER. CDR3 DNA sequence: TGCGCCAGCAGCCCCTACAGGGCCTACGAGCAGTACTTC. Translated, it gives CASSPYRAYEQYF.

In its sample, this clonotype was seen many times. The rearrangement uses TRBV4-1 and TRBJ2-7, with a weak D call TRBD1 (5 bases). V was cut by 4 bases and J by 6 bases, with 13 bases left in between. This CDR3 contains 13 residues. The germline V gene encodes CDR1 MGHRA and CDR2 YSYEKL. The CDR3 coding sequence is TGCGCCAGCAGCCCCCCCGGCAGGGCCGAGCAGTACTTC. Amino acids: CASSPPGRAEQYF.

This clonotype was seen only once. Possible read error: a much larger clone is one base away. The CDR3 ends on some other residue instead of the conserved phenylalanine or tryptophan, so this is likely a read error. This chain connects TRBV5-6 to TRBJ1-5; 9 positions agree with TRBD1. After removal of 4 bases from V and 2 bases from J, the junction contained 7 bases not matched to a gene. Germline-derived CDR1 and CDR2 are SGHDT and YYEEEE. The CDR3 extends over 16 amino acids. CDR3 nucleotide sequence: TGTGCCAGCAGCATCAGGACAGGGGTCCGCAATCAGCCCCAGCATTCT. Its translation: CASSIRTGVRNQPQHS.

This clonotype has at least ten counts. The CDR3 is CASSFRLAGGPGYF. DNA of the CDR3: TGTGCCAGCAGTTTCAGGCTAGCGGGAGGCCCCGGGTACTTC. J is TRBJ2-7 and V is TRBV28, with 11 bases matching TRBD2. Per the germline V gene, CDR1 is MDHEN and CDR2 is SYDVKM. This CDR3 contains 14 residues. V gave up 3 bases and J gave up 12 bases; unmatched junction bases: 10.

This clonotype was seen repeatedly, ten times or more. This chain connects TRBV7-9 to TRBJ2-2, with TRBD1 matching 10 bases. This CDR3 region has 17 residues. Germline lookup yields CDR1 SEHNR and CDR2 FQNEAQ (reference sequence). Trimming removed 2 bases from V and 5 bases from J; junction bases left unmatched: 8. The CDR3 nucleotides are TGTGCCAGCAGCTTACCCAGACAGGGGGCGCTTACCGGGGAGCTGTTTTTT. It specifies CASSLPRQGALTGELFF.

With regard to this clonotype: The junction and the germline gene differ at one end; a read error may be behind it. This chain uses TRBV9 with TRBJ2-7; D is perhaps TRBD1 (6 bases). Germline V lookup: CDR1 SGDLS, CDR2 YYNGEE. CDR3 length: 15 amino acids. The CDR3 here is CASSPRDTRYYEQHF. CDR3 DNA: TGTGCCAGCAGCCCCAGGGACACCCGGTACTACGAGCAGCACTTC.

As concerns this clonotype: This may arise from a read error, as a much more abundant clone is one base away. The chain employs TRBV7-2 and TRBJ1-6; weak D call: TRBD1 (6 bases). Germline CDR1 reads SGHTA; CDR2 reads FQGNSA. Trimming took 1 base from V and 8 from J, leaving 15 bases between them. This CDR3 comprises 16 residues. CDR3 region: CASSLVSGGRDSPLHF. DNA for the CDR3: TGTGCCAGCAGCTTAGTTTCTGGGGGGCGAGATTCACCCCTCCACTTT.

The chain uses TRBV7-2 and TRBJ2-2; D is unclear. This CDR3 has 14 amino acids. V was pared by 3 bases and J by 1 base, with 6 bases between. In germline, CDR1 is SGHTA, CDR2 FQGNSA. CDR3 sequence (DNA): TGTGCCAGCAGCTTTTTTCTGAACACCGGGGAGCTGTTTTTT. Its protein is CASSFFLNTGELFF.

The chain couples TRBV27 to TRBJ2-7, with D uncertain. V shed 8 bases and J shed 2 bases, with 19 bases lying between them. The CDR3 consists of 15 residues. CDR1 and CDR2 (germline): MNHEY, SMNVEV (reference sequence). CDR3 nucleotide sequence: TGTGCCAGCGGTCAGTACCCGACAACAGCCTACGAGCAGTACTTC. Translation: CASGQYPTTAYEQYF.

This clonotype has at least ten counts. The rearrangement joins TRBV13 to TRBJ1-1, with a tentative D call TRBD1 (5 bases). V shed 0 bases and J shed 7 bases, with 9 bases lying between them. This CDR3 comprises 13 residues. CDR1 PRHDT and CDR2 FYEKMQ come from the germline V gene (reference sequence). DNA for the CDR3: TGTGCCAGCAGCTTAGGCTGGGGCGTTGAAGCTTTCTTT. It specifies CASSLGWGVEAFF.

This rearrangement joins TRBV27 to TRBJ2-7; 7 nucleotides align to TRBD2. The CDR3 runs to 14 residues. V was pared by 3 bases and J by 3 bases, with 5 bases of the junction left unmatched. Per germline, CDR1 MNHEY and CDR2 SMNVEV (reference sequence). This CDR3 reads CASSFEAGSYEQYF. CDR3 sequence (DNA): TGTGCCAGCAGTTTTGAAGCGGGGAGCTACGAGCAGTACTTC.

This clonotype has just a few counts. Germline is not matched at one junction end, which may reflect a read error. This rearrangement joins TRBV28 to TRBJ2-3; D is unclear. Germline V gene lookup returns CDR1 MDHEN and CDR2 SYDVKM. CDR3 length: 12 amino acids. The CDR3 spells CAGSPPTDTQYF. CDR3 nucleotides: TGTGCCGGCAGTCCGCCGACAGATACGCAGTATTTT.

Comments on this clonotype: A much larger clone sits a single nucleotide away, making a read error possible. This chain joins TRBV30 and TRBJ2-7, with a tentative D call TRBD1 (5 bases). V lost 1 base, J lost 2 bases, and 6 bases lay in between. Germline V gene sequence: CDR1 GTSNPN, CDR2 SVGIG (reference sequence). The CDR3 contains 12 residues. CDR3 sequence reads: CAWSADTYEQYF. As DNA, the CDR3 is TGTGCCTGGAGTGCGGACACCTACGAGCAGTACTTC.

This clonotype was seen more than once but under ten times. The chain uses TRBV4-3 and TRBJ1-3; no firm D call. Trimming pared 2 bases from V and 0 bases from J, leaving 8 bases between. Germline V lookup: CDR1 LGHNA, CDR2 YSLEER. The CDR3 runs to 15 residues. The CDR3 is CASSQQANSGNTIYF. CDR3 DNA: TGCGCCAGCAGCCAACAGGCAAACTCTGGAAACACCATATATTTT.

This clonotype was picked up many times. V and J are TRBV7-9 and TRBJ2-1; the D is unclear. Germline V gene lookup returns CDR1 SEHNR and CDR2 FQNEAQ (reference sequence). V was shortened by 1 base and J by 7 bases, with 5 bases between the two germline ends. The CDR3 length is 12 residues. This CDR3 reads CASSLESNEQFF. CDR3 in DNA: TGTGCCAGCAGCTTAGAGAGTAATGAGCAGTTCTTC.

This clonotype occurred a few times. The CDR3 loop reads CASSHSGQGAVTEAFF. In nucleotides, the CDR3 is TGTGCCAGCAGTCACTCGGGACAGGGGGCGGTCACTGAAGCTTTCTTT. The rearrangement uses TRBV12-3 or TRBV12-4 and TRBJ1-1; 12 positions match TRBD1. This CDR3 comprises 16 residues. The J segment lost 4 bases and the V segment lost 5 bases, leaving 8 bases of the junction unmatched.